This T cell receptor (beta chain) was profiled in a study of blood T cell repertoires in COVID-19. Only in-frame clones appear in the TCRdb table, and some are missing; sequencing was by immunoSEQ multiplex PCR. Among about 150,000 clones listed, roughly 87% were seen once. There are 13 residues in the CDR3. Germline-derived CDR1 and CDR2 are LNHDA and SQIVND (reference sequence). Trimming removed 6 bases at V and 3 bases at J, with 11 bases between. The chain links TRBV19 to TRBJ1-1; maybe TRBD1 (6 bases). Sequencing was carried out using peripheral blood. This clonotype was obtained from a woman between 55 and 75 years old with active or convalescent COVID-19. In nucleotides, the CDR3 is TGTGCCAGTAGCGGACAGCTAGACACTGAAGCTTTCTTT. Protein: CASSGQLDTEAFF.